This TCR beta chain came from a study of cytomegalovirus exposure and HLA in healthy donors. Study-level points and caveats: It was confirmed in vitro that a few of the CMV-associated chains were specific for CMV antigens. For cytomegalovirus status, the classifier reportedly gave diagnoses with high specificity and sensitivity.

About this clone itself: The antigen is unknown.

PCR used 60 Vbeta primers and 13 Jbeta primers. Data came from immunoSEQ multiplex PCR; TCRdb stores just in-frame clones and leaves some out. Altogether about 130,000 clones are present, around four fifths being singletons, with the ten largest covering about 3.5%. Material for sequencing was PBMCs. The receptor was derived from a woman in her 40s in good health and CMV-seropositive.

CDR3 DNA: TGTGCCAGCTCACAAGGACAGGAACGCAATCAGCCCCAGCATTTT. The encoded protein is CASSQGQERNQPQHF. This chain connects TRBV18 to TRBJ1-5, with 7 bases lining up with TRBD1. Trimming took 4 bases from V and 2 from J; bases not matched to a gene: 5. Germline V gene sequence: CDR1 KGHSH, CDR2 LQKENI. The CDR3 has 15 amino acids.